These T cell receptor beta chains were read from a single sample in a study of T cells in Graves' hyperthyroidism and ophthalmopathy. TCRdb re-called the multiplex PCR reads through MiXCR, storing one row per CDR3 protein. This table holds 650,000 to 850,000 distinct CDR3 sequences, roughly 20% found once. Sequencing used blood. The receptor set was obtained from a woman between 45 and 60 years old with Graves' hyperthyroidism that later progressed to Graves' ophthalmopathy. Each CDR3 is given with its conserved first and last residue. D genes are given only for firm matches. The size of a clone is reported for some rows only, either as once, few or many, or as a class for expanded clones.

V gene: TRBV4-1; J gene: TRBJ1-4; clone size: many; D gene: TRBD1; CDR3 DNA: TGCGCCAGCAGCCAAGATCAAGACAGGGAGGGTGAAAAACTGTTTTTT; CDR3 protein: CASSQDQDREGEKLFF
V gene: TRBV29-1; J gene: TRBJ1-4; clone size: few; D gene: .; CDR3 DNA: TGCAGCGTTGAGGCGGGGAGTAATGAAAAACTGTTTTTT; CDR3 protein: CSVEAGSNEKLFF
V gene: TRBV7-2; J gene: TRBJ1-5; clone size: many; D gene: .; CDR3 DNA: TGTGCCAGCAGCCTAGCGGGGGGGGCCGATGGCAATCAGCCCCAGCATTTT; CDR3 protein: CASSLAGGADGNQPQHF
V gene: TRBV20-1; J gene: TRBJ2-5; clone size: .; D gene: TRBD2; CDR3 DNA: TGCAGTGCTAGAGTTAGCGGGGGGGTGGGGGAGACCCAGTACTTC; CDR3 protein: CSARVSGGVGETQYF
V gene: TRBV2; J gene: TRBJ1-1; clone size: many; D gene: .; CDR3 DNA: TGTGCCAGCAGTGAAATTAGTTGGCAAACGAACACTGAAGCTTTCTTT; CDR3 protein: CASSEISWQTNTEAFF
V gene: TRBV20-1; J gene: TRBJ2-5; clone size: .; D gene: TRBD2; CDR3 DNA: TGCAGTGCTGGGGCGGGAGTAGGGGAGACCCAGTACTTC; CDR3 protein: CSAGAGVGETQYF
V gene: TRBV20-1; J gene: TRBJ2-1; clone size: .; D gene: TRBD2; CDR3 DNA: TGCAGTGCCACTAGCGGGGGGACTACTCCAAGTCATGAGCAGTTCTTC; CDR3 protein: CSATSGGTTPSHEQFF
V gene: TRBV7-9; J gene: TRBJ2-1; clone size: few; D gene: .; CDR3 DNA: TGTGCCAGCAGCTCCTTTTTCCGGGGAGACAATGAGCAGTTCTTC; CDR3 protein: CASSSFFRGDNEQFF
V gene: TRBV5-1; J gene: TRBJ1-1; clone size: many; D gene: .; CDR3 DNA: TGCGCCAGCAGCTCCGTCCCGGATCTGAACACTGAAGCTTTCTTT; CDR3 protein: CASSSVPDLNTEAFF
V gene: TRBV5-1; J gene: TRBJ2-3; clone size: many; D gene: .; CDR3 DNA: TGCGCCAGCAGCTCCTCAGCACCAGATACGCAGTATTTT; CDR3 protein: CASSSSAPDTQYF
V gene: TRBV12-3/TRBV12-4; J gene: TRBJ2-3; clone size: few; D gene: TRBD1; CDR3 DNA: TGTACCAGCAGCATCGGACAGGACACAGATACGCAGTATTTT; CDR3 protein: CTSSIGQDTDTQYF
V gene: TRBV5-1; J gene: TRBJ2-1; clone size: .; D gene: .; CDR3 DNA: TGCGCCAGCAGCATGGGGGCAAAAGGGGATGAGCAGTTCTTC; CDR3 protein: CASSMGAKGDEQFF
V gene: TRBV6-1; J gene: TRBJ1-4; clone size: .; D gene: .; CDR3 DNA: TGTGCCTGTGGCGACAGGAATGAAAAACTGTTTTTT; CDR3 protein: CACGDRNEKLFF
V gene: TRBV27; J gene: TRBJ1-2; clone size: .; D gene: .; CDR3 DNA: TGTGCCAGCAGTCCCGTATCTAACTATGGCTACACCTTC; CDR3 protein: CASSPVSNYGYTF
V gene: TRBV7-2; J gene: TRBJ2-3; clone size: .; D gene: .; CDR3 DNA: TGTGCCAGCAGAGGTCCCCCACAGGTATCCAGGGACACTGATACGCAGTATTTT; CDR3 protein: CASRGPPQVSRDTDTQYF
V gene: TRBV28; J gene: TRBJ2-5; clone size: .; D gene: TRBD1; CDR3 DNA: TGTGCCAGCAGTTTAGGACAGGAGCTGTTGTACTTC; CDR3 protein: CASSLGQELLYF
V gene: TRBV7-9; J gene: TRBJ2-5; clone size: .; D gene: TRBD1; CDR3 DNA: TGTGCCGGATCAACTACGGCAGGGGGCCTTGGGGAGACCCAGTACTTC; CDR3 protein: CAGSTTAGGLGETQYF
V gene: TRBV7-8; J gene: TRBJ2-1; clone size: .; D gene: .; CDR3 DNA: TGTGCCAGCAGCATCCGACGCGTCGGGGGTGAGCAGTTCTTC; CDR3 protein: CASSIRRVGGEQFF
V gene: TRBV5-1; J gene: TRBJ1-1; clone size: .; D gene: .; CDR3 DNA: TGCGCCAGCAGCTCTAATATTATGATGAACACTGAAGCTTTCTTT; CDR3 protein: CASSSNIMMNTEAFF
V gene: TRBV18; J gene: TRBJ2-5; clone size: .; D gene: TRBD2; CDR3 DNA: TGTGCCAGCTCACCACCGCTGGGGGGGTACCAAGAGACCCAGTACTTC; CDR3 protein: CASSPPLGGYQETQYF
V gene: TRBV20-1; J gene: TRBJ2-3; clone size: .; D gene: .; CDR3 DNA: TGCAGTGTCCTAACCACAGATACGCAGTATTTT; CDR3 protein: CSVLTTDTQYF
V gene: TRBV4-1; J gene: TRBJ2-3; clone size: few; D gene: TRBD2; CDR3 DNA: TGCGCCAGCAGCCGACTCCCGGACTCCGGGGGGTCAGATACGCAGTATTTT; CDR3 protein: CASSRLPDSGGSDTQYF
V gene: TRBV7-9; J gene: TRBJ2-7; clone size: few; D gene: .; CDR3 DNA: TGTGCCAGCAGCTTAGCGGGCGGATACACCTACGAGCAGTACTTC; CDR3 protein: CASSLAGGYTYEQYF
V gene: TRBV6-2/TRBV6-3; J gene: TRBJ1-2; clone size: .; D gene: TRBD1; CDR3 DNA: TGTGCCAGCAGTTACTCGACAGGGAAGAGCTATGGCTACACCTTC; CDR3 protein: CASSYSTGKSYGYTF
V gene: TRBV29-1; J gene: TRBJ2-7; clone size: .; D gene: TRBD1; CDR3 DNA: TGCAGCTTCCGCGACAGGGGCTACGAGCAGTACTTC; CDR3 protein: CSFRDRGYEQYF
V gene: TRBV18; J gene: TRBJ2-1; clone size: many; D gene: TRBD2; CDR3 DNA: TGTGCCAGCTCACCAACTAGCGGACGGCTTTCCTACAATGAGCAGTTCTTC; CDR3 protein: CASSPTSGRLSYNEQFF
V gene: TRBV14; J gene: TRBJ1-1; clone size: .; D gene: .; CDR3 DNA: TGTGCCAGCAGCGGTGGAGCCTACACTGAAGCTTTCTTT; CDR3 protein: CASSGGAYTEAFF
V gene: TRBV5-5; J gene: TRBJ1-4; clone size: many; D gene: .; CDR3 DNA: TGTGCCAGCAGCTTGGAGGGGACGGGAATCGGGGAAAAACTGTTTTTT; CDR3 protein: CASSLEGTGIGEKLFF
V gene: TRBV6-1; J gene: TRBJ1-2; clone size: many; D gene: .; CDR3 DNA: TGTGCCAGCAGTGAAAGCAGGAACGACTATGGCTACACCTTC; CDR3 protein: CASSESRNDYGYTF
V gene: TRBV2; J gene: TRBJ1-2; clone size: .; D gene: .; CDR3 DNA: TGTGCCAGGGGAGGCCTCCGGGACACCGGCCCATCTAACCATGGCTACACCTTC; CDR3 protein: CARGGLRDTGPSNHGYTF
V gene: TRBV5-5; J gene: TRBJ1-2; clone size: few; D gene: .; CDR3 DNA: TGTGCCAGCAGCCAGGGCGCCCCGAGGGACTATGGCTACACCTTC; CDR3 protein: CASSQGAPRDYGYTF
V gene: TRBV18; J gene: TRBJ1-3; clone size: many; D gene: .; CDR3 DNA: TGTGCCAGCTCACCAGAAACAGCTGGAAACACCATATATTTT; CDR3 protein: CASSPETAGNTIYF
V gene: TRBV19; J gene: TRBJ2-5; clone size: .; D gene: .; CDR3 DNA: TGTGCCAGTACGAGCGGGCCAGGGGAGACCCAGTACTTC; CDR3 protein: CASTSGPGETQYF
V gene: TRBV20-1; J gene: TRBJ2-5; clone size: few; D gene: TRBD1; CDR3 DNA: TGCAGTGCTGATACGGGACAGGCGACGGGAGAGACCCAGTACTTC; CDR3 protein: CSADTGQATGETQYF
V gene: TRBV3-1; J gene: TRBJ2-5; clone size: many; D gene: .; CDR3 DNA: TGTGCCAGCAGCCAATATGGAGGGCTTGAGGAGCAGACCCAGTACTTC; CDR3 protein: CASSQYGGLEEQTQYF
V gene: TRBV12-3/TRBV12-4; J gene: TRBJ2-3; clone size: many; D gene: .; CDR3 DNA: TGTGCCAGCAGTTTGGGTGGGGGGGGCCAAGGGGATACGCAGTATTTT; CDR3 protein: CASSLGGGGQGDTQYF
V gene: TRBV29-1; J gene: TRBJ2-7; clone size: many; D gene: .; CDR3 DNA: TGCAGCGTTCAAGTAAGTGCTGATGTCTACGAGCAGTACTTC; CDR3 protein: CSVQVSADVYEQYF
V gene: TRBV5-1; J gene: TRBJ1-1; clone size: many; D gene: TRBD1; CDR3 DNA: TGCGCCAGCAGCGCGGGACAGCCGAACACTGAAGCTTTCTTT; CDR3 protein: CASSAGQPNTEAFF
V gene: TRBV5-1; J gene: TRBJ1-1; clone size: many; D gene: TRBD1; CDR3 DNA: TGCGCCAGCAAGAGGACAGGACAGAGCGACACTGAAGCTTTCTTT; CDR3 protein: CASKRTGQSDTEAFF
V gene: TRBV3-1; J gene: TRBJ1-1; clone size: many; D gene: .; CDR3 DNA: TGTGCCAGCAGCCAAGGTGGACTGTTTGAAGCTTTCTTT; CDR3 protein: CASSQGGLFEAFF
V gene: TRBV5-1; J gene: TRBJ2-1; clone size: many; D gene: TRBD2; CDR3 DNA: TGCGCCAGCTACCATAGCGGGGCTTCCTACAATGAGCAGTTCTTC; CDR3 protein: CASYHSGASYNEQFF
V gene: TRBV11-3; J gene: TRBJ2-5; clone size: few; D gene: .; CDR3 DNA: TGTGCCAGCAGCTTATATGGGGCTGTTAACCAAGAGACCCAGTACTTC; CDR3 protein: CASSLYGAVNQETQYF
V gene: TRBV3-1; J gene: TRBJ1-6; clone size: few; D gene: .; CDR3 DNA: TGTGCCAGCAGCCAAGTGGAATACTCGGGTAATTCACCCCTCCACTTT; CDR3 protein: CASSQVEYSGNSPLHF
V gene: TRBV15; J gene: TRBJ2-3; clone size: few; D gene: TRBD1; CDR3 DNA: TGTGCCACCAGCAGAGATCCAGGGGGAAACACAGATACGCAGTATTTT; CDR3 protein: CATSRDPGGNTDTQYF
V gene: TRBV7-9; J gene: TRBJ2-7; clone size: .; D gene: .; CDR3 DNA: TGTGCCAGCAGCGCCCTGACACCCTACGAGCAGTACTTC; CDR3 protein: CASSALTPYEQYF
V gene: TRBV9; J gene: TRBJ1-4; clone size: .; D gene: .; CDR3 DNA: TGTGCCAGCAGCCTTCCGGGTGGGCAGATCGGCGAAAAACTGTTTTTT; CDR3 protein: CASSLPGGQIGEKLFF
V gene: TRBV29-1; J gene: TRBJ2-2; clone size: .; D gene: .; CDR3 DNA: TGCAGCGTTGAAGAGGAAACCGGGGAGCTGTTTTTT; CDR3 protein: CSVEEETGELFF
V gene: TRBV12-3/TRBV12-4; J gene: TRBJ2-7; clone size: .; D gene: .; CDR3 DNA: TGTGCCAGCGGCATAGGGCCGAGACAGTACGAGCAGTACTTC; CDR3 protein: CASGIGPRQYEQYF
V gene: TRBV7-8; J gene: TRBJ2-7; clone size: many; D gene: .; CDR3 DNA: TGTGCCAGCAGCTTTCAACAGGGTTCCCCCTACGAGCAGTACTTC; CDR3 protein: CASSFQQGSPYEQYF
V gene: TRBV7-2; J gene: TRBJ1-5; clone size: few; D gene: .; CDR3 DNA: TGTGCCAGCAGCTTGTCGGGCGGAAATAGCAATCAGCCCCAGCATTTT; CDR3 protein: CASSLSGGNSNQPQHF
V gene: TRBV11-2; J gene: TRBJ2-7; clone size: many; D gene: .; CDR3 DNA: TGTGCCAGCAGCTTCATCGGGGACGAGCAGTACTTC; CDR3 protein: CASSFIGDEQYF
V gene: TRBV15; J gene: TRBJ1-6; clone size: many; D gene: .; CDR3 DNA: TGTGCCACCAGCAGAGAAGTTCAGGGGCGGAATTCACCCCTCCACTTT; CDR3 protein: CATSREVQGRNSPLHF
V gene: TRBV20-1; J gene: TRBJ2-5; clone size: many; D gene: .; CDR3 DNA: TGCAGTGCTGGCCGGGGCCCCCAGGGGTTGTCCCAGTACTTC; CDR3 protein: CSAGRGPQGLSQYF
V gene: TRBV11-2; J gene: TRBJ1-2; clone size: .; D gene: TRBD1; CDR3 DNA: TGTGCCAGCAGCTCCGTCCGGGACAGCCTCTATGGCTACACCTTC; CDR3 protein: CASSSVRDSLYGYTF
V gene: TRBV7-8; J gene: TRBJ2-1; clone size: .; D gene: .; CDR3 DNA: TGTGCCAGCAGCTTAGGGTTGGGGGGCTCTGAGCAGTTCTTC; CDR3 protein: CASSLGLGGSEQFF